These T cell receptor beta chains were read from a single sample in a study of early T cells in non-severe SARS-CoV-2 infection. TCRdb reprocessed the 5' RACE reads via MiXCR and lists one record per CDR3 protein. The table shows over 30,000 distinct CDR3 sequences, with roughly 5.7% occurring only once. The specimen was whole blood. The receptors come from an adult who was a healthcare worker with PCR-confirmed SARS-CoV-2 infection or an uninfected control (not recorded which). Both conserved end residues are part of each CDR3. The D gene is left open where the match is weak. Only some rows state a clone size, as once, few, many or a class for expanded clones.

NA,TRBJ2-1,TRBV7-9,many,CASSLGGLKIFEQFF,TGTGCCAGCAGCTTAGGGGGACTGAAAATTTTTGAGCAGTTCTTC
TRBD1,TRBJ1-1,TRBV6-1,many,CASRRGRTEAFF,TGTGCCAGCCGCAGGGGGCGAACTGAAGCTTTCTTT
NA,TRBJ2-3,TRBV29-1,few,CSVEHTDTQYF,TGCAGCGTTGAACACACAGATACGCAGTATTTT
NA,TRBJ2-1,TRBV14,many,CASSSIQGENEQFF,TGTGCCAGCAGCTCCATACAGGGAGAGAATGAGCAGTTCTTC
TRBD1,TRBJ1-4,TRBV30,many,CAWMNFGTANEKLFF,TGTGCCTGGATGAATTTCGGGACAGCTAATGAAAAACTGTTTTTT
NA,TRBJ2-3,TRBV7-2,many,CASSSRAGRTDTQYF,TGTGCCAGCAGCTCGCGGGCAGGGCGCACAGATACGCAGTATTTT
TRBD2,TRBJ2-3,TRBV10-3,many,CAIRGLAGGDTQYF,TGTGCCATCAGAGGACTAGCGGGGGGTGATACGCAGTATTTT
NA,TRBJ2-7,TRBV20-1,NA,CSAPDPPEQYF,TGCAGCGCCCCCGACCCTCCTGAGCAGTACTTC
TRBD2,TRBJ2-3,TRBV20-1,many,CSARDPSGGTDTQYF,TGCAGTGCTAGAGATCCCAGCGGGGGCACAGATACGCAGTATTTT
NA,TRBJ1-6,TRBV7-6,many,CASSSETRNSPLHF,TGTGCCAGCAGCTCCGAGACACGGAATTCACCCCTCCACTTT
TRBD1,TRBJ1-2,TRBV2,many,CASRVTGQGNGYTF,TGTGCCAGCAGGGTTACGGGACAGGGGAACGGCTACACCTTC
TRBD2,TRBJ2-3,TRBV11-2,many,CASSLGLAGGNTDTQYF,TGTGCCAGCAGCTTAGGGCTAGCGGGGGGGAACACAGATACGCAGTATTTT
NA,TRBJ2-7,TRBV6-2/TRBV6-3,few,CASSTPSKGPYEQYF,TGTGCCAGCAGTACCCCTTCGAAGGGACCCTACGAGCAGTACTTC
NA,TRBJ2-7,TRBV6-2/TRBV6-3,many,CASDHPSDRTIYEQYF,TGTGCCAGCGACCACCCATCGGACAGAACTATCTACGAGCAGTACTTC
TRBD2,TRBJ2-3,TRBV20-1,many,CSASNLAGGTDTQYF,TGCAGTGCTTCTAACCTAGCGGGGGGGACAGATACGCAGTATTTT
NA,TRBJ2-1,TRBV12-3/TRBV12-4,many,CASTELASSYNEQFF,TGTGCCAGCACCGAACTAGCTAGCTCCTACAATGAGCAGTTCTTC
NA,TRBJ1-5,TRBV27,NA,CASSFMSVEGNQPQHF,TGTGCCAGCAGTTTTATGTCGGTGGAGGGCAATCAGCCCCAGCATTTT
TRBD1,TRBJ2-3,TRBV12-5,NA,CASGPGQTTDTQYF,TGTGCTAGTGGTCCGGGACAGACCACAGATACGCAGTATTTT
NA,TRBJ2-5,TRBV7-3,few,CASSLQGETQYF,TGTGCCAGCAGCTTACAAGGGGAGACCCAGTACTTC
NA,TRBJ1-6,TRBV5-1,few,CASSTNNRANSPLHF,TGCGCCAGCAGTACTAATAACCGGGCTAATTCACCCCTCCACTTT
TRBD1,TRBJ2-3,TRBV28,NA,CASTRTGKTTDTQYF,TGTGCCAGCACCCGGACAGGGAAAACCACAGATACGCAGTATTTT
NA,TRBJ2-5,TRBV3-1,NA,CASSHDTDGTQYF,TGTGCCAGCAGCCACGACACCGACGGGACCCAGTACTTC
NA,TRBJ1-5,TRBV6-5,many,CASSEARASNQPQHF,TGTGCCAGCAGTGAGGCCAGGGCTAGCAATCAGCCCCAGCATTTT
TRBD2,TRBJ2-3,TRBV7-2,few,CASSFEVLAGGYTDTQYF,TGTGCCAGCAGCTTTGAGGTCCTAGCGGGGGGCTATACGGATACGCAGTATTTT
NA,TRBJ1-2,TRBV29-1,many,CSVDAGDGYTF,TGCAGCGTTGACGCAGGGGATGGCTACACCTTC
NA,TRBJ2-5,TRBV3-1,NA,CASSTWGEETQYF,TGTGCCAGCAGCACCTGGGGCGAAGAGACCCAGTACTTC
TRBD1,TRBJ2-3,TRBV5-1,NA,CASSKAGTGGTDTQYF,TGCGCCAGCAGCAAAGCCGGGACAGGGGGCACAGATACGCAGTATTTT
TRBD1,TRBJ1-5,TRBV10-2,many,CASSDQGARIQPQHF,TGCGCCAGCAGTGATCAGGGGGCGAGAATTCAGCCCCAGCATTTT
NA,TRBJ2-3,TRBV20-1,many,CSADRDTQYF,TGCAGTGCGGACAGAGATACGCAGTATTTT
TRBD2,TRBJ2-7,TRBV5-6,few,CASSAGLANYEQYF,TGTGCCAGCAGCGCGGGACTAGCGAACTACGAGCAGTACTTC
NA,TRBJ2-7,TRBV4-3,many,CASSQDHYGTLSYEQYF,TGCGCCAGCAGCCAAGATCACTACGGGACGCTCTCCTACGAGCAGTACTTC
TRBD2,TRBJ2-7,TRBV7-9,many,CASSPGPGTSGGSPNYEQYF,TGTGCCAGCAGCCCCGGTCCCGGGACTAGCGGGGGGTCCCCTAACTACGAGCAGTACTTC
NA,TRBJ1-5,TRBV29-1,NA,CSVPGTGEQPQHF,TGCAGCGTTCCCGGCACGGGCGAACAGCCCCAGCATTTT
TRBD2,TRBJ2-3,TRBV7-7,few,CASSVSGGPGDTQYF,TGTGCCAGCAGCGTTAGCGGGGGGCCGGGAGATACGCAGTATTTT
TRBD2,TRBJ2-5,TRBV12-3/TRBV12-4,NA,CASSAGTSAHQETQYF,TGTGCCAGCAGCGCCGGGACTAGCGCGCACCAAGAGACCCAGTACTTC
NA,TRBJ2-3,TRBV29-1,NA,CSVAGRTTDTQYF,TGCAGCGTTGCTGGCAGGACCACAGATACGCAGTATTTT
NA,TRBJ1-4,TRBV5-4,many,CASSRTENEKLFF,TGTGCCAGCAGCCGGACAGAAAATGAAAAACTGTTTTTT
TRBD1,TRBJ2-3,TRBV5-6,NA,CASSGDRGADTQYF,TGTGCCAGCAGCGGGGACAGGGGTGCAGATACGCAGTATTTT